The 23 T cell receptor beta chains in this list originate from one sample, sequenced in a study of identical twins. TCRdb called the 5' RACE reads again in MiXCR, with one record for every CDR3 protein. The table shows hundreds of thousands of distinct CDR3 sequences, with 5.5% to 6.5% occurring only once. The sequenced sample consisted of naive T cells sorted from blood. Receptors were obtained from a man aged 18-30 years in good health.

The sample holds a few counts of this clonotype. This sequence joins TRBV9 and TRBJ2-7; unclear D gene. The germline V gene has CDR1 SGDLS and CDR2 YYNGEE. The CDR3 consists of 14 residues. V lost 4 bases and J 2 bases, leaving 13 bases between the germline ends. For the CDR3, the DNA is TGTGCCAGCAGCTCCGGTCTGACCCCCTACGAGCAGTACTTC. Protein product: CASSSGLTPYEQYF.

On this clonotype: The CDR3 end shows no conserved phenylalanine or tryptophan, and so a read error is likely. The chain uses TRBV12-3 or TRBV12-4 and TRBJ2-3; no firm D call. CDR3 length equals 15 residues. Trimming left V 1 base short and J 0 bases short, with 8 bases between. As DNA, the CDR3 is TGTGCCAGCAGTTTAGTGGAGACTAGCACAGATACGCAGTATTCT. Protein: CASSLVETSTDTQYS.

This clonotype was counted only a few times. The chain joins TRBV4-3 to TRBJ2-1; D perhaps matches TRBD1 (5 bases). Trimming removed 4 bases at V and 0 bases at J, with 13 bases between. The CDR3 contains 16 residues. The germline CDR1 and CDR2 sequences are LGHNA and YSLEER. In DNA form, the CDR3 reads TGCGCCAGCAGCCGGGGCAGGGTGAGCTCCTACAATGAGCAGTTCTTC. Translation gives CASSRGRVSSYNEQFF.

This clonotype has a count of ten or more. V gene TRBV9 combines with J gene TRBJ2-1, with 7 bases fitting TRBD1. Germline loops: CDR1 SGDLS, CDR2 YYNGEE. The CDR3 is 12 amino acids. Trimming took 4 bases from V and 10 from J; bases not matched to a gene: 5. CDR3 coding DNA: TGTGCCAGCAGCCCCCTACAGGGGGAGCAGTTCTTC. This gives the protein CASSPLQGEQFF.

This clonotype was counted at least ten times. The chain links TRBV18 to TRBJ2-5, with 8 bases aligning to TRBD1. Trimming at V came to 2 bases and at J to 2 bases, leaving 1 base not matched to a gene. The germline V gene encodes CDR1 KGHSH and CDR2 LQKENI. The CDR3 runs to 14 residues. As DNA, the CDR3 is TGTGCCAGCTCACCAACAGGGGGGCAAGAGACCCAGTACTTC. It encodes CASSPTGGQETQYF.

In this sample, this clonotype turned up many times. The J gene is TRBJ2-7, the V gene TRBV12-3 or TRBV12-4, with 11 bases lining up with TRBD2. The CDR3 contains 17 residues. With 1 base clipped from V and 4 bases from J, the junction kept 9 bases outside the gene matches. The CDR3: CASSLGLRLAGLYEQYF. In DNA form, the CDR3 reads TGTGCCAGCAGTTTAGGATTAAGACTAGCGGGACTTTACGAGCAGTACTTC.

J is TRBJ2-5 and V is TRBV15, with TRBD1 as a possible D gene (6 bases). The CDR3 has 14 amino acids. Germline assignment: CDR1 LNHNV and CDR2 YYDKDF (reference sequence). Trimming took 1 base from V and 4 from J, leaving 10 bases between them. This CDR3 reads CATSRAGRGETQYF. CDR3 nucleotides: TGTGCCACCAGCAGAGCGGGCAGGGGAGAGACCCAGTACTTC.

There are many counts of this clonotype. The CDR3 coding sequence is TGCGCCAGCAGCCAAGAGGCGGATAGCGGGCGGGAGCAGTACGTC. Amino acids: CASSQEADSGREQYV. V gene TRBV4-1 combines with J gene TRBJ2-7, with 7 bases lining up with TRBD2. Germline CDR1 and CDR2: MGHRA and YSYEKL. After removal of 0 bases from V and 7 bases from J, the junction contained 9 bases not matched to a gene. CDR3 size: 15 residues.

This clonotype has a handful of counts. Written as DNA, the CDR3 is TGCGCCAGCAGCACCGGGACTATACCTGCCGAGCAGTACTTC. Amino acids: CASSTGTIPAEQYF. The chain joins TRBV5-1 to TRBJ2-7; TRBD2 aligns across 7 bases. Looked up from germline, CDR1 is SGHRS and CDR2 is YFSETQ. The junction had 10 bases not matched to a gene; V was cut back by 4 bases and J by 6 bases. This CDR3 is 14 amino acids long.

The chain joins TRBV29-1 to TRBJ2-1; tentative D call: TRBD1 (5 bases). Trimming took 5 bases from V and 4 from J, leaving 12 bases between them. Germline V gene sequence: CDR1 SQVTM, CDR2 ANQGSEA. CDR3 length equals 13 residues. As DNA, the CDR3 is TGCAGCGTTTCCCCAGGGCGGTACAATGAGCAGTTCTTC. Its protein product is CSVSPGRYNEQFF.

This clonotype was seen at least ten times. The genes are TRBV24-1 and TRBJ2-1; D remains unclear. V was pared by 1 base and J by 8 bases, with 8 bases between. Looked up from germline, CDR1 is KGHDR and CDR2 is SFDVKD. The CDR3 runs to 13 residues. The CDR3 loop reads CATSDLSNDEQFF. CDR3 in DNA: TGTGCCACCAGTGATTTATCGAACGATGAGCAGTTCTTC.

This clonotype has ten or more counts. The chain links TRBV4-1 to TRBJ2-1, with D possibly called TRBD1 or TRBD2 (5 bases each). The CDR3 runs to 15 residues. V shed 0 bases and J shed 6 bases, with 12 bases lying between them. Germline values: CDR1 MGHRA, CDR2 YSYEKL. The DNA for the CDR3 is TGCGCCAGCAGCCAAGATTTCGGGGCCGTCAATGAGCAGTTCTTC. It codes for CASSQDFGAVNEQFF.

This sequence joins TRBV25-1 and TRBJ2-7; D unresolved. This CDR3 region has 11 residues. Trimming removed 8 bases from V and 9 bases from J, with 14 bases in between. CDR1 is MGHDK, CDR2 SYGVNS, per germline. CDR3 nucleotide sequence: TGTGCCAGCCCGAGGCACAGATGGCAGTACGTC. Translation gives CASPRHRWQYV.

This clonotype has only a few counts. J is TRBJ2-5 and V is TRBV29-1; TRBD2 agrees at 10 bases. This CDR3 spans 13 amino acids. V lost 5 bases, J lost 4 bases, and 4 bases stayed unmatched. Per the germline V gene, CDR1 is SQVTM and CDR2 is ANQGSEA. The CDR3 region is CSVLAGGGETQYF. The CDR3 DNA reads TGCAGCGTTTTAGCGGGAGGTGGAGAGACCCAGTACTTC.

The rearrangement uses TRBV11-2 and TRBJ2-7; tentatively, D is TRBD2 (7 bases). The CDR3 spans 18 residues. Trimming pared 0 bases from V and 6 bases from J, leaving 24 bases between. Germline values: CDR1 SGHAT, CDR2 FQNNGV. The CDR3 sequence is CASSLEGGGSKVRGEQYF. The CDR3 nucleotides are TGTGCCAGCAGCTTAGAAGGGGGGGGGTCAAAAGTAAGGGGCGAGCAGTACTTC. Together with reference TRBV11-2 and TRBJ2-7, the CDR3 gives the full variable domain: EAGVAQSPRYKIIEKRQSVAFWCNPISGHATLYWYQQILGQGPKLLIQFQNNGVVDDSQLPKDRFSAERLKGVDSTLKIQPAKLEDSAVYLCASSLEGGGSKVRGEQYFGPGTRLTVT.

This clonotype showed up many times. V gene TRBV20-1 combines with J gene TRBJ2-7, with 7 bases identical to TRBD2. Germline V gene data show CDR1 as DFQATT and CDR2 as SNEGSKA (reference sequence). This CDR3 contains 15 residues. The J segment lost 1 base and the V segment lost 1 base, leaving 7 bases of the junction unmatched. The CDR3 bases are TGCAGTGCTAGAGCTTGGCGGGAGACATCCTACGAGCAGTACTTC. This sequence encodes CSARAWRETSYEQYF.

Many counts were recorded for this clonotype. The rearrangement joins TRBV15 to TRBJ1-2; maybe TRBD1 (5 bases). CDR1 and CDR2 from the germline V gene are LNHNV and YYDKDF (reference sequence). Trimming stripped 1 base from V and 2 bases from J, with 17 bases between. The CDR3 is made up of 17 amino acids. The CDR3 protein is CATSRGIRGESNYGYTF. CDR3 bases: TGTGCCACCAGCAGAGGCATCCGGGGGGAAAGCAACTATGGCTACACCTTC.

This clonotype was seen repeatedly, ten times or more. The gene calls are TRBV10-3 and TRBJ1-5; D gene unclear. The germline V and J ends were trimmed by 1 base and 4 bases, with 8 bases remaining between them. Germline lookup yields CDR1 ENHRY and CDR2 SYGVKD. This CDR3 has 14 residues. CDR3: CAISEYGENQPQHF. Here the CDR3 DNA reads TGTGCCATCAGTGAGTACGGCGAGAATCAGCCCCAGCATTTT.

In its sample, this clonotype was seen a few times. The chain has TRBV20-1 and TRBJ2-7; 10 positions agree with TRBD2. Germline-derived CDR1 and CDR2 are DFQATT and SNEGSKA (reference sequence). J was trimmed by 4 bases and V by 2 bases; bases with no gene match: 8. The CDR3 is 15 amino acids. CDR3 nucleotides: TGCAGTGCTAGATCTCCTAGCGGGAGTAGGTACGAGCAGTACTTC. It encodes CSARSPSGSRYEQYF.

This sequence joins TRBV18 and TRBJ2-1, with unresolved D. V was trimmed by 4 bases and J by 10 bases, leaving 8 bases between them. The CDR3 consists of 11 residues. Germline V gene lookup returns CDR1 KGHSH and CDR2 LQKENI. CDR3 residues: CASSLDLEQFF. The CDR3 nucleotides are TGTGCCAGCTCACTGGACCTAGAGCAGTTCTTC.

The chain is built from TRBV7-2 and TRBJ2-7; D possibly corresponds to TRBD2 (5 bases). Germline V lookup: CDR1 SGHTA, CDR2 FQGNSA. V lost 5 bases and J lost 0, with 14 bases in between. This CDR3 is 15 amino acids long. CDR3: CASSLAGIGSYEQYV. The CDR3 nucleotides are TGTGCCAGCAGCCTCGCCGGGATCGGCTCCTACGAGCAGTACGTC.

This clonotype was seen a few times. In DNA form, the CDR3 reads TGCAGCGTTGTCATAGGGACTGGAAACACCATATATTTT. Its protein product is CSVVIGTGNTIYF. The V and J genes are TRBV29-1 and TRBJ1-3, with no clear D. In germline, CDR1 is SQVTM, CDR2 ANQGSEA. This CDR3 spans 13 amino acids. Trimming shortened V by 4 bases and J by 2 bases, and 9 bases separated the two germline ends.

This clonotype was seen many times. The V call is TRBV9, the J call TRBJ1-1; D is uncertain. This CDR3 spans 14 amino acids. The V end was cut by 6 bases, the J end by 0 bases, with 12 bases between. CDR1 SGDLS and CDR2 YYNGEE come from the germline V gene. The CDR3 DNA sequence: TGTGCCAGCACCTCTGGAGGGATGAACACTGAAGCTTTCTTT. This translates into CASTSGGMNTEAFF. The entire variable domain, with the rest obtained from reference TRBV9 and TRBJ1-1, is as follows: DSGVTQTPKHLITATGQRVTLRCSPRSGDLSVYWYQQSLDQGLQFLIQYYNGEERAKGNILERFSAQQFPDLHSELNLSSLELGDSALYFCASTSGGMNTEAFFGQGTRLTVV.